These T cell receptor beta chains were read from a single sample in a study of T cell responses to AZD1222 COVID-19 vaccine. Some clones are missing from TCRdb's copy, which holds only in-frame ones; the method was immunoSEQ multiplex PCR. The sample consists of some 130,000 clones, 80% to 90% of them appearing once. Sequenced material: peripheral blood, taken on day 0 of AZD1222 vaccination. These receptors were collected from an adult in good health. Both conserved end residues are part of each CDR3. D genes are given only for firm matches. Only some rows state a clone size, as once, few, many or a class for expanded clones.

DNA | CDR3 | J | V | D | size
TGTGCCAGCAGTGAGTGGGAATCTCAGCCCCAGCATTTT | CASSEWESQPQHF | TRBJ1-5 | TRBV12-3/TRBV12-4 | . | .
TGCGCCAGCAGCTTTCGTGGGACAGGGGAGGGCTATGGCTACACCTTC | CASSFRGTGEGYGYTF | TRBJ1-2 | TRBV5-1 | TRBD1 | .
TGTGCCAGCGGGACAGTACTGGGGGATACGCAGTATTTT | CASGTVLGDTQYF | TRBJ2-3 | TRBV25-1 | TRBD1 | .
TGCGCCAGCCTCAGGGGCTACTATGGCTACACCTTC | CASLRGYYGYTF | TRBJ1-2 | TRBV5-1 | . | .
TGTGCCTGGAAAAGGTCAACCACTTTACTCTTTCGCACAGATACGCAGTATTTT | CAWKRSTTLLFRTDTQYF | TRBJ2-3 | TRBV30 | . | .
TGTGCCAGCAGCTTAGGGGACTCCTACAATGAGCAGTTCTTC | CASSLGDSYNEQFF | TRBJ2-1 | TRBV11-3 | . | .
TGTGCCAGCTCCCCCCAATCAGGGGGCTCGTTTGAAGCTTTCTTT | CASSPQSGGSFEAFF | TRBJ1-1 | TRBV18 | TRBD1 | .
TGTGCTAGTGGTTTGGACTATCAGCCCCAGCATTTT | CASGLDYQPQHF | TRBJ1-5 | TRBV12-5 | . | .
TGCGCCAGCAGCTTGGGAGAGATGAACACTGAAGCTTTCTTT | CASSLGEMNTEAFF | TRBJ1-1 | TRBV5-1 | . | .
TGTGCCAGCAGCGGCACAAGGGCAACTAATGAAAAACTGTTTTTT | CASSGTRATNEKLFF | TRBJ1-4 | TRBV7-9 | . | few
TGTGCCAGCAGCTTAGCCCGGACTAGACAAGAGACCCAGTACTTC | CASSLARTRQETQYF | TRBJ2-5 | TRBV7-6 | TRBD2 | .
TGTGCCAGCAGCTTTGGATCACGCAATGAGCAGTTCTTC | CASSFGSRNEQFF | TRBJ2-1 | TRBV5-4 | . | .
TGTGCCACCAGTGATCCCTCACGAAACACTGAAGCTTTCTTT | CATSDPSRNTEAFF | TRBJ1-1 | TRBV24-1 | . | .
TGTGCCAGCAGCTTGCGACAGGGGGTTAAGAACACTGAAGCTTTCTTT | CASSLRQGVKNTEAFF | TRBJ1-1 | TRBV5-6 | TRBD1 | .
TGTGCCAGCAGCCATGGGGGCCCTACGGACAATGAGCAGTTCTTC | CASSHGGPTDNEQFF | TRBJ2-1 | TRBV3-1/TRBV3-2 | . | once
TGTGCCAGCAGCTTAGATTCCGGGACAGGGAAGAGGGCGCAGTATTTT | CASSLDSGTGKRAQYF | TRBJ2-3 | TRBV7-2 | TRBD1 | .
TGTGCCAGCAGAGGGACACGATGGGGTGGCTACACCTTC | CASRGTRWGGYTF | TRBJ1-2 | TRBV6-5 | . | .
TGTGCCAGCAGCTACGGCCTCGGACAGGGAGGGACTGAAGCTTTCTTT | CASSYGLGQGGTEAFF | TRBJ1-1 | TRBV7-6 | TRBD1 | .
TGTGCCAGCAGTTTATATGAGAGGACTGAAGCTTTCTTT | CASSLYERTEAFF | TRBJ1-1 | TRBV27 | . | .
TGTGCCAGCCGACGCGCGGGAGGTACCGAGGAGCTGTTTTTT | CASRRAGGTEELFF | TRBJ2-2 | TRBV7-8 | TRBD2 | .
TGTGCCAGCAGCCGAGACGATGGCTACACCTTC | CASSRDDGYTF | TRBJ1-2 | TRBV14 | . | .
TGTGCCAGCAGTTACTCGGAAGAGACCCAGTACTTC | CASSYSEETQYF | TRBJ2-5 | TRBV12-3/TRBV12-4 | . | .
TGTGCCAGCAGGCCAGGGGGCCCAGATACGCAGTATTTT | CASRPGGPDTQYF | TRBJ2-3 | TRBV6-5 | TRBD1 | .
TGTGCCAGCAGGGGAGCTATAGCTCGTGGCTACACCTTC | CASRGAIARGYTF | TRBJ1-2 | TRBV27 | . | few
TGTGCCAGCAGCTTAGGCCCCTCCGGGACAGGGGTCGGGGAGCTGTTTTTT | CASSLGPSGTGVGELFF | TRBJ2-2 | TRBV9 | TRBD1 | .
TGTGCCAGCAGCTCAGGCTCAGGGACGCCTCGAGCTTTCTTT | CASSSGSGTPRAFF | TRBJ1-1 | TRBV11-2 | . | .
TGTGCCACCAGTGAAGGAGGGGCAACTAATGAAAAACTGTTTTTT | CATSEGGATNEKLFF | TRBJ1-4 | TRBV24-1 | . | .
TGCGCCAGCAGCCAAGGACCAACGTCCGGGGCCAACGTCCTGACTTTC | CASSQGPTSGANVLTF | TRBJ2-6 | TRBV4-1 | . | .
TGCAGTGCTAGCGTCCGGGGGTTGGCTTTCTTT | CSASVRGLAFF | TRBJ1-1 | TRBV20-1 | . | .
TGTGCCAGCAGCCTCCAGGTGGGGCAGTACTTC | CASSLQVGQYF | TRBJ2-7 | TRBV7-9 | . | .
TGTGCCAGTAGTGACCCGGGCCAAGTCTACGAGCAGTACTTC | CASSDPGQVYEQYF | TRBJ2-7 | TRBV19 | . | .
TGCGCCAGCAGCACCTTTGGTGGGGCTGGAAACACCATATATTTT | CASSTFGGAGNTIYF | TRBJ1-3 | TRBV23-1 | . | .
TGTGCCAGCAGCCAAACGGGAGGGGGGCTTCTAACGCAGTATTTT | CASSQTGGGLLTQYF | TRBJ2-3 | TRBV3-1/TRBV3-2 | TRBD2 | .
TGTGCCAGCAGCCCCTGGAAGGGTAGATCGGCGGAAGCTTTCTTT | CASSPWKGRSAEAFF | TRBJ1-1 | TRBV11-2 | . | .
TGTGCCAGCAGCAGACACTACTTGAACACTGAAGCTTTCTTT | CASSRHYLNTEAFF | TRBJ1-1 | TRBV14 | . | .
TGTGCCAGCAGCTTCGGAGGGGTGTCCTACAATGAGCAGTTCTTC | CASSFGGVSYNEQFF | TRBJ2-1 | TRBV5-6 | . | .
TGTGCCAGCAGCTCCTACCGGGGGGACACAGATACGCAGTATTTT | CASSSYRGDTDTQYF | TRBJ2-3 | TRBV3-1/TRBV3-2 | TRBD2 | .
TGTGCCAGCAGCCAAGATGCAGGGTGGGTGCGAAACACTGAAGCTTTCTTT | CASSQDAGWVRNTEAFF | TRBJ1-1 | TRBV14 | . | .
TGTGCCAGCTCACCCGGACAGGGCTTAAAAAAGAACACTGAAGCTTTCTTT | CASSPGQGLKKNTEAFF | TRBJ1-1 | TRBV18 | TRBD1 | .
TGCGCCAGCAGTCCGGCGGGGAGGGGTTCACCCCTCCACTTT | CASSPAGRGSPLHF | TRBJ1-6 | TRBV23-1 | . | .
TGTGCCAGCAGCGCGGGACCGGCGGGGGGCTATATCGCTTTCTTT | CASSAGPAGGYIAFF | TRBJ1-1 | TRBV25-1 | . | .
TGTGCCAGCAACCCGCCGGGACAGGGGAACACTGAAGCTTTCTTT | CASNPPGQGNTEAFF | TRBJ1-1 | TRBV6-5 | TRBD1 | .
TGTGCCAGCAGCTACCAAGGACCTACTTCACCCCTCCACTTT | CASSYQGPTSPLHF | TRBJ1-6 | TRBV7-2 | . | once
TGCGCCAGCAGCTTGGACACCAACTATGGCTACACCTTC | CASSLDTNYGYTF | TRBJ1-2 | TRBV5-1 | . | .
TGTGCCACCAGCCCCCAGTTTGGAATAGCGGGGGGTTCCTACAATGAGCAGTTCTTC | CATSPQFGIAGGSYNEQFF | TRBJ2-1 | TRBV15 | TRBD2 | .